The clone carrying this TCR beta chain was seen repeatedly, ten times or more. Antigen unknown. A read error may produce the germline difference seen at one junction end. A sample-barcoded 5' primer and a J-beta primer mix were used in a second PCR of about 7 to 12 cycles. Each of the cDNA molecules was tagged by a template-switch adaptor with 12 random nucleotides. TCRdb called the 5' RACE reads again in MiXCR, with one record for every CDR3 protein. This table holds 600,000 to 800,000 distinct CDR3 sequences, roughly 20% found once. These data come from a study of blood T cells in healthy people across ages. Germline V gives CDR1 SGHTA, CDR2 FQGTGA. The CDR3 has 13 residues. The study, taken as a whole, reports: More naive CD4+ cells and higher diversity marked long-lived donors relative to aged donors.

Total RNA was extracted at no less than 6 micrograms per sample. The specimen sequenced was blood. The origin of this receptor is a man in his 70s in good health. V usage is TRBV7-3 and J usage is TRBJ2-5; the match to TRBD2 covers 7 bases. The CDR3 sequence: CASSLTGAGDRFF. The CDR3 DNA reads TGTGCCAGCAGCTTAACTGGGGCGGGGGACCGGTTCTTC.